The 17 T cell receptor beta chains below come from one sample, sequenced in a study of metastatic and nonmetastatic thyroid tumors. TCRdb recomputed clones from the PCR reads via MiXCR. The table lists over 20,000 clones, about 11% of them singletons. No patient received treatment before thyroid surgery. The source material was blood. All receptors come from a female donor with papillary thyroid cancer or a benign thyroid nodule (not recorded which). Some clones in this sample may be carry-over from other donors' samples.

Points on this clone: This may be a read error: a much more frequent sequence differs by one nucleotide. This chain joins TRBV5-1 and TRBJ2-5; D may match TRBD1 or TRBD2 (7 bases each). Germline V gene lookup returns CDR1 SGHRS and CDR2 YFSETQ. This CDR3 has 15 residues. CDR3 protein: CASSKTGRAQGTQYF. The CDR3 coding sequence is TGCGCCAGCAGCAAGACAGGGAGGGCCCAAGGGACCCAGTACTTC.

This clone was counted ten times or more. The sample carries other DNA sequences with the same CDR3. The CDR3 region is CASSQGRGRRSSYEQYF. As DNA, the CDR3 is TGTGCCAGCAGCCAAGGTAGAGGTAGAAGGAGCTCCTACGAGCAGTACTTC. The rearrangement joins TRBV3-1 to TRBJ2-7; D call uncertain. CDR1 is LGHDT, CDR2 YNNKEL, per germline (reference sequence). This CDR3 contains 17 residues. Trimming shortened V by 1 base and J by 0 bases, and 16 bases separated the two germline ends.

This clone was observed at least ten times. The genes are TRBV20-1 and TRBJ2-1; D is uncertain. This CDR3 comprises 13 residues. Per the germline V gene, CDR1 is DFQATT and CDR2 is SNEGSKA (reference sequence). The germline V and J ends were trimmed by 5 bases and 2 bases, with 10 bases remaining between them. CDR3 sequence: CSAEDAPYNEQFF. In nucleotides, the CDR3 is TGCAGTGCTGAGGACGCACCCTACAATGAGCAGTTCTTC.

The chain is built from TRBV6-2 or TRBV6-3 and TRBJ1-1, with 10 bases identical to TRBD1. The CDR3 totals 18 residues. The V gene's germline CDR1 is MNHEY and CDR2 SVGEGT. Germline trimming cut 6 bases from V and 4 bases from J; bases unmatched to any gene: 17. CDR3 DNA: TGTGCCAGCAGCACGAGGATTAAAACCGGGACAGGGGCCACTGAAGCTTTCTTT. Translation: CASSTRIKTGTGATEAFF.

This clone has a count of ten or more. V gene TRBV7-2 combines with J gene TRBJ2-1, with 7 bases that match TRBD2. This CDR3 is built from 16 residues. The trim removed 4 bases at V and 4 bases at J, leaving 10 bases unmatched. The germline V gene has CDR1 SGHTA and CDR2 FQGNSA. The CDR3 region is CASSSGTGGSYNEQFF. DNA for the CDR3: TGTGCCAGCAGCTCAGGGACGGGCGGGAGTTACAATGAGCAGTTCTTC.

Within the sample, this clone is medium-sized (0.01 to 0.1%). V usage is TRBV6-4 and J usage is TRBJ2-1, with 8 bases aligning to TRBD1. Trimming removed 4 bases from V and 4 bases from J; junction bases left unmatched: 6. Looked up from germline, CDR1 is MRHNA and CDR2 is SNTAGT. This CDR3 is built from 15 residues. CDR3: CASSVGTGAYNEQFF. The CDR3 DNA reads TGTGCCAGCAGTGTGGGGACAGGTGCATACAATGAGCAGTTCTTC.

This clone was counted ten times or more. The chain joins TRBV4-1 to TRBJ2-5, with D possibly matching TRBD1 (6 bases). Trimming removed 3 bases at V and 3 bases at J, with 20 bases between. The CDR3 length is 17 residues. Germline CDR1 reads MGHRA; CDR2 reads YSYEKL. The CDR3 sequence: CASSHLRDTSSKETQYF. In DNA form, the CDR3 reads TGCGCCAGCAGCCACCTCCGGGACACCTCTTCAAAAGAGACCCAGTACTTC.

Ten or more counts support this clone. The chain has TRBV15 and TRBJ1-5; possible D gene TRBD1, 5 bases. The germline V and J ends were trimmed by 3 bases and 4 bases, with 13 bases remaining between them. This CDR3 region has 15 residues. CDR1 LNHNV and CDR2 YYDKDF come from the germline V gene (reference sequence). The CDR3 reads CATSRGPGLNQPQHF. CDR3 in DNA: TGTGCCACCAGCAGGGGACCCGGGCTGAATCAGCCCCAGCATTTT.

This clone showed up many times. The chain employs TRBV7-9 and TRBJ1-1; D gene uncertain. The CDR3 runs to 13 residues. Trimming took 1 base from V and 4 from J, leaving 7 bases between them. Germline assignment: CDR1 SEHNR and CDR2 FQNEAQ (reference sequence). For the CDR3, the DNA is TGTGCCAGCAGCTTAGGGTCACGCACTGAAGCTTTCTTT. Encoded protein: CASSLGSRTEAFF.

This clone has a count of ten or more. This CDR3 reads CASSPVNDFFTDTQYF. The CDR3, as DNA: TGTGCCAGCAGTCCCGTTAACGACTTTTTTACCGATACGCAGTATTTT. The chain uses TRBV12-3 or TRBV12-4 and TRBJ2-3; D remains unclear. The CDR3 is 16 amino acids. The germline V and J ends were trimmed by 5 bases and 6 bases, with 21 bases remaining between them.

This clone was detected ten times or more. The chain uses TRBV5-1 and TRBJ2-7; maybe TRBD2 (7 bases). Trimming took off 4 bases at V and 6 bases at J, with 17 bases between the two ends. The CDR3 runs 14 residues. Germline V gene data show CDR1 as SGHRS and CDR2 as YFSETQ. CDR3 DNA sequence: TGCGCCAGCAGCCCTAGGGGGGGGGAGGGCGAGCAGTACTTC. Its translation is CASSPRGGEGEQYF.

The chain employs TRBV4-1 and TRBJ2-3, with D uncertain. The length of the CDR3 is 19 residues. Trimming shortened V by 4 bases and J by 0 bases, and 23 bases separated the two germline ends. The germline V gene encodes CDR1 MGHRA and CDR2 YSYEKL. CDR3 nucleotide sequence: TGCGCCAGCAGCCGGACCGCACCGACCTTCCAAACTAGCACAGATACGCAGTATTTT. Protein sequence: CASSRTAPTFQTSTDTQYF.

This clone came up many times. This chain joins TRBV9 and TRBJ2-1; 7 bases are a match to TRBD2. The junction had 9 bases not matched to a gene; V was cut back by 0 bases and J by 0 bases. CDR1 SGDLS and CDR2 YYNGEE come from the germline V gene. The CDR3 consists of 18 residues. CDR3 protein: CASSVAELAASSYNEQFF. The CDR3 nucleotides are TGTGCCAGCAGCGTAGCGGAGCTAGCGGCGAGCTCCTACAATGAGCAGTTCTTC.

The chain links TRBV28 to TRBJ2-7, with a possible D match to TRBD2 (5 bases). V lost 6 bases, J lost 3 bases, and 12 bases lay in between. Germline V CDR1 and CDR2: MDHEN, SYDVKM. The CDR3 runs to 13 residues. This CDR3 reads CASRLTGNYEQYF. The CDR3 DNA is TGTGCCAGCAGATTGACCGGGAACTACGAGCAGTACTTC.

The CDR3 DNA sequence: TGTGCCTGGAGGACTAGCGGGAGGCCGGACTACGAGCAGTACTTC. Translation gives CAWRTSGRPDYEQYF. This chain uses TRBV30 with TRBJ2-7; 13 bases line up with TRBD2. The CDR3 is made up of 15 amino acids. Germline V lookup: CDR1 GTSNPN, CDR2 SVGIG (reference sequence). V shed 3 bases and J 3 bases; nucleotides not matched to a gene: 5.

This clone came up many times. The chain joins TRBV24-1 to TRBJ2-5, with 9 bases matching TRBD1. CDR1 and CDR2 (germline): KGHDR, SFDVKD. This CDR3 has 16 amino acids. V lost 3 bases to trimming and J lost 1 base; unmatched junction nucleotides: 5. This CDR3 reads CATSDGGTGIQETQYF. DNA of the CDR3: TGTGCCACCAGTGATGGCGGGACAGGGATCCAAGAGACCCAGTACTTC.

The chain employs TRBV27 and TRBJ1-6; 7 bases map to TRBD1. With V trimmed by 3 bases and J by 6 bases, 5 bases remained unmatched. Germline V gene data show CDR1 as MNHEY and CDR2 as SMNVEV (reference sequence). The CDR3 loop spans 15 amino acids. The chain's CDR3 is CASSLGQPLNSPLHF. CDR3 coding DNA: TGTGCCAGCAGTTTGGGACAGCCCCTTAATTCACCCCTCCACTTT.